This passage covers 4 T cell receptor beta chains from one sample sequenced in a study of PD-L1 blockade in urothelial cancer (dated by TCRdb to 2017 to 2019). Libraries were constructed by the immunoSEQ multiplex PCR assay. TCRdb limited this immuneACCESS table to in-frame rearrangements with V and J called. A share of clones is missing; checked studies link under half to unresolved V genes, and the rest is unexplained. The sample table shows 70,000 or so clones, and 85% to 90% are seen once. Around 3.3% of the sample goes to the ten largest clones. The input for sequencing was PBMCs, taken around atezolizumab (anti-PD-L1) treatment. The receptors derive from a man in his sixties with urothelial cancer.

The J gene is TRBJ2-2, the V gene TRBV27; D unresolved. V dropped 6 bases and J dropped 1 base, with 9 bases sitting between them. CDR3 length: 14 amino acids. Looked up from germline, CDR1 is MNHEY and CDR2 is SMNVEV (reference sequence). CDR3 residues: CASSLSRNTGELFF. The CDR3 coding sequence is TGTGCCAGCAGCCTTTCTCGGAACACCGGGGAGCTGTTTTTT.

The CDR3 reads CAWSAHGGPDTQYF. Written as DNA, the CDR3 is TGTGCCTGGAGCGCCCATGGGGGCCCAGATACGCAGTATTTT. The chain employs TRBV30 and TRBJ2-3, with D possibly matching TRBD1 (6 bases). Trimming pared 3 bases from V and 4 bases from J, leaving 14 bases between. CDR1 is GTSNPN and CDR2 is SVGIG in the germline V gene (reference sequence). This CDR3 region has 14 residues.

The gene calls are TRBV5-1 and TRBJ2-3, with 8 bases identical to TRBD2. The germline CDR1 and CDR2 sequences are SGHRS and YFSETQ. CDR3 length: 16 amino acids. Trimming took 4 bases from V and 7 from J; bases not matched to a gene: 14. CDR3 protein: CASSPRSISGEYTQYF. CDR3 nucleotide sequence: TGCGCCAGCAGCCCGAGGAGCATTAGCGGGGAATATACGCAGTATTTT. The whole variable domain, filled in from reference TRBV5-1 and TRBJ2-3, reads KAGVTQTPRYLIKTRGQQVTLSCSPISGHRSVSWYQQTPGQGLQFLFEYFSETQRNKGNFPGRFSGRQFSNSRSEMNVSTLELGDSALYLCASSPRSISGEYTQYFGPGTRLTVL.

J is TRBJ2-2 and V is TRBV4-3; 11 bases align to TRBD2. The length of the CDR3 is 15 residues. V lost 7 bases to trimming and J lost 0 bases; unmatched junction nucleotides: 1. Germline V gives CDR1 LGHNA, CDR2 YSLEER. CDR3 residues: CASTSGRPNTGELFF. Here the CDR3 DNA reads TGCGCCAGCACTAGCGGGAGGCCGAACACCGGGGAGCTGTTTTTT.